One and the same sample provided the 29 T cell receptor beta chains below, sequenced in a study of blood T cell repertoires in COVID-19. The method was immunoSEQ multiplex PCR; TCRdb's version includes in-frame clones alone and lacks a portion of them. The table lists around 170,000 clones, 88% of them singletons. The sequencing input was peripheral blood. These receptors all come from a man aged 60-69 years with acute or convalescent COVID-19.

This sequence joins TRBV29-1 and TRBJ1-2, with D perhaps TRBD1 (6 bases). Looked up from germline, CDR1 is SQVTM and CDR2 is ANQGSEA. This CDR3 is built from 13 residues. Trimming removed 4 bases at V and 0 bases at J, with 9 bases between. CDR3: CSVGGQSNYGYTF. The CDR3, as DNA: TGCAGCGTTGGAGGACAGTCTAACTATGGCTACACCTTC.

This chain joins TRBV11-3 and TRBJ2-6; D unresolved. The germline CDR1 and CDR2 sequences are SGHNT and YENEEA. The V end was cut by 4 bases, the J end by 2 bases, with 3 bases between. This CDR3 contains 13 residues. The CDR3 protein is CASSYTGANVLTF. The CDR3 DNA sequence: TGTGCCAGCAGCTATACTGGGGCCAACGTCCTGACTTTC. Using reference TRBV11-3 and TRBJ2-6 for the parts outside the CDR3, the full variable domain is EAGVVQSPRYKIIEKKQPVAFWCNPISGHNTLYWYLQNLGQGPELLIRYENEEAVDDSQLPKDRFSAERLKGVDSTLKIQPAELGDSAVYLCASSYTGANVLTFGAGSRLTVL.

The rearrangement links TRBV7-8 to TRBJ1-3; D is uncertain. From germline, CDR1 is SGHVS and CDR2 FQNEAQ. Deletions cut 7 bases from V and 4 bases from J, with 8 bases between. This CDR3 has 12 residues. The CDR3 protein is CASTGGGNTIYF. In nucleotides, the CDR3 is TGTGCCAGCACCGGAGGGGGAAACACCATATATTTT.

This chain links TRBV9 with TRBJ1-4; D ambiguous. The CDR3 is 14 amino acids. Per germline, CDR1 SGDLS and CDR2 YYNGEE. The ends were cut back, 2 bases at V and 1 base at J, with 6 bases in the middle. CDR3 nucleotides: TGTGCCAGCAGCGTTCCAGGAACTAATGAAAAACTGTTTTTT. It codes for CASSVPGTNEKLFF.

The chain couples TRBV24-1 to TRBJ1-1; D is unclear. Germline-derived CDR1 and CDR2 are KGHDR and SFDVKD. Trimming pared 4 bases from V and 3 bases from J, leaving 14 bases between. The CDR3 length is 15 residues. The CDR3 coding sequence is TGTGCCACCAGTGACCGGACGGCGCGGGACACTGAAGCTTTCTTT. It specifies CATSDRTARDTEAFF.

V gene TRBV30 combines with J gene TRBJ2-3; the match to TRBD2 covers 14 bases. Trimming cost V 2 bases and J 3 bases; bases outside gene matches: 4. In germline, CDR1 is GTSNPN, CDR2 SVGIG (reference sequence). The CDR3 extends over 16 amino acids. DNA of the CDR3: TGTGCCTGGAGTCCCTGGACTAGCGGGAGGACAGATACGCAGTATTTT. It specifies CAWSPWTSGRTDTQYF.

The V and J genes are TRBV29-1 and TRBJ1-1, with D possibly matching TRBD1 (6 bases). V shed 3 bases and J shed 1 base, with 18 bases lying between them. The germline V gene encodes CDR1 SQVTM and CDR2 ANQGSEA. The CDR3 is 16 residues long. CDR3 sequence (DNA): TGCAGCGTTGACCCTGAGTCGCTCAGGGGGAACACTGAAGCTTTCTTT. This translates into CSVDPESLRGNTEAFF.

This clone was seen more than once but under ten times. The chain has TRBV4-1 and TRBJ2-3; 7 nucleotides align to TRBD1. This CDR3 comprises 13 residues. Germline CDR1 MGHRA, CDR2 YSYEKL. V trimming: 3 bases; J trimming: 7 bases; junction bases outside the gene matches: 4. CDR3 nucleotides: TGCGCCAGCAGCCATGGGACAGAGAATACGCAGTATTTT. It yields the protein CASSHGTENTQYF.

The chain joins TRBV6-1 to TRBJ2-2; TRBD2 aligns across 8 bases. Germline-derived CDR1 and CDR2 are MNHNS and SASEGT. The J segment lost 0 bases and the V segment lost 4 bases, leaving 4 bases of the junction unmatched. The CDR3 spans 16 residues. The CDR3 is CASSARGGANTGELFF. The CDR3 DNA reads as TGTGCCAGCAGTGCCCGGGGGGGGGCGAACACCGGGGAGCTGTTTTTT.

The chain has TRBV19 and TRBJ1-2; D gene ambiguous. CDR1 is LNHDA and CDR2 is SQIVND in the germline V gene (reference sequence). The CDR3 contains 13 residues. Trimming removed 5 bases from V and 5 bases from J, with 12 bases in between. The CDR3 is CASSPNSQYGYTF. Here the CDR3 DNA reads TGTGCCAGTAGTCCCAACAGCCAGTATGGCTACACCTTC.

A single count supports this clone. The chain couples TRBV4-3 to TRBJ1-4; D remains unclear. V was shortened by 1 base and J by 3 bases, with 6 bases between the two germline ends. There are 14 residues in the CDR3. Germline V gives CDR1 LGHNA, CDR2 YSLEER. CDR3 sequence reads: CASSQVAANEKLFF. The CDR3 bases are TGCGCCAGCAGCCAAGTGGCAGCTAATGAAAAACTGTTTTTT.

This rearrangement joins TRBV5-1 to TRBJ1-3; tentatively, D is TRBD1 (5 bases). The CDR3 length is 15 residues. Germline assignment: CDR1 SGHRS and CDR2 YFSETQ. The germline V and J ends were trimmed by 7 bases and 8 bases, with 22 bases remaining between them. DNA of the CDR3: TGCGCCAGCCGATTCGGGGGGATTGAAACTGACACCATATATTTT. It encodes CASRFGGIETDTIYF.

The gene calls are TRBV3-1 (or the pseudogene TRBV3-2) and TRBJ2-1, with 7 positions matching TRBD1. The V gene's germline CDR1 is LGHDT and CDR2 YNNKEL (reference sequence). This CDR3 is built from 15 residues. V shed 4 bases and J 6 bases; nucleotides not matched to a gene: 9. The CDR3 DNA reads as TGTGCCAGCAGCCCTAGCCGGGACAGCCTCAATGAGCAGTTCTTC. Translation gives CASSPSRDSLNEQFF.

For this clone: Additional DNA sequences in this sample encode the identical CDR3. This chain uses TRBV24-1 with TRBJ1-1, with TRBD1 as a possible D gene (5 bases). Germline lookup yields CDR1 KGHDR and CDR2 SFDVKD. The CDR3 is 13 residues long. V gave up 4 bases and J gave up 4 bases, with 9 bases separating them. CDR3 nucleotide sequence: TGTGCCACCAGTGACCTGGGGGGCACTGAAGCTTTCTTT. Translating it yields CATSDLGGTEAFF.

The gene calls are TRBV19 and TRBJ1-1; 12 positions agree with TRBD1. This CDR3 contains 16 residues. The germline V gene has CDR1 LNHDA and CDR2 SQIVND (reference sequence). V lost 6 bases to trimming and J lost 0 bases; unmatched junction nucleotides: 5. CDR3 coding DNA: TGTGCCAGTAGACCAGGGACAGGGGGCTTGAACACTGAAGCTTTCTTT. This sequence encodes CASRPGTGGLNTEAFF.

This chain links TRBV6-5 with TRBJ1-2, with 7 nucleotides matching TRBD1. J was trimmed by 3 bases and V by 6 bases; bases with no gene match: 4. The germline CDR1 and CDR2 sequences are MNHEY and SVGAGI. This CDR3 comprises 13 residues. The CDR3 loop is CASSPDRDYGYTF. Written as DNA, the CDR3 is TGTGCCAGCAGCCCCGACAGGGACTATGGCTACACCTTC.

This chain uses TRBV10-2 with TRBJ2-2; TRBD1 matches 7 bases. After removal of 5 bases from V and 3 bases from J, the junction contained 6 bases not matched to a gene. The germline gives CDR1 WSHSY, CDR2 SAAADI. The CDR3 is made up of 15 amino acids. The CDR3 DNA reads TGCGCCAGCAGTCCCGACAGGGCATACACCGGGGAGCTGTTTTTT. Its protein product is CASSPDRAYTGELFF.

V gene TRBV19 combines with J gene TRBJ1-1; 7 bases map to TRBD1. CDR3 length equals 14 residues. The germline gives CDR1 LNHDA, CDR2 SQIVND (reference sequence). Losses at the gene ends were 8 bases for V and 1 base for J; bases not matched to a gene: 7. CDR3 nucleotides: TGTGCCAGTCGCTACAGGGGTGGGAACACTGAAGCTTTCTTT. Translation: CASRYRGGNTEAFF.

The V call is TRBV6-5, the J call TRBJ2-5; maybe TRBD2 (7 bases). Looked up from germline, CDR1 is MNHEY and CDR2 is SVGAGI. V was cut by 2 bases and J by 5 bases, with 18 bases left in between. The CDR3 length is 16 residues. CDR3 nucleotide sequence: TGTGCCAGCAGTTACGACTCGCCAAGGGGGGGGGAGACCCAGTACTTC. Amino acid sequence: CASSYDSPRGGETQYF.

The chain joins TRBV7-9 to TRBJ2-1, with TRBD1 identical over 7 bases. The CDR3 spans 16 residues. Germline values: CDR1 SEHNR, CDR2 FQNEAQ (reference sequence). Unmatched junction bases numbered 10, after V lost 6 bases and J lost 2 bases. This chain's CDR3 is CASSPLPGTAYNEQFF. The CDR3 coding sequence is TGTGCCAGCAGTCCTCTCCCCGGGACAGCCTACAATGAGCAGTTCTTC.

The rearrangement joins TRBV6-5 to TRBJ1-1, with D possibly being TRBD1 (5 bases). V dropped 8 bases and J dropped 8 bases, with 21 bases sitting between them. The CDR3 loop spans 14 amino acids. Germline values: CDR1 MNHEY, CDR2 SVGAGI. CDR3 residues: CASGTRSNGGEAFF. The CDR3 nucleotides are TGTGCCAGCGGGACGCGGTCGAACGGGGGAGAAGCTTTCTTT.

The gene calls are TRBV6-2 or TRBV6-3 and TRBJ2-1; no firm D call. The CDR3 has 14 residues. Trimming left V 0 bases short and J 5 bases short, with 8 bases between. Germline loops: CDR1 MNHEY, CDR2 SVGEGT. The CDR3 coding sequence is TGTGCCAGCAGTTACTCGATACGGGACAATGAGCAGTTCTTC. It codes for CASSYSIRDNEQFF.

This clone was recorded once. V and J are TRBV6-2 or TRBV6-3 and TRBJ1-2; D unresolved. The V end lost 5 bases, the J end lost 3 bases, and 4 bases lay between the germline ends. CDR3 length equals 11 residues. Germline CDR1 is MNHEY and CDR2 is SVGEGT. CDR3 bases: TGTGCCAGCAGTGAGTACTATGGCTACACCTTC. Protein product: CASSEYYGYTF.

The chain links TRBV6-5 to TRBJ2-7; 8 nucleotides match TRBD1. Germline values: CDR1 MNHEY, CDR2 SVGAGI. J gave up 2 bases and V 6 bases, and 9 bases lay outside the gene matches. CDR3 length: 15 residues. CDR3 nucleotide sequence: TGTGCCAGCAGCCGGACAGGGCTTGCTCCCTACGAGCAGTACTTC. Translating it yields CASSRTGLAPYEQYF.

The rearrangement links TRBV4-2 to TRBJ1-1; D possibly corresponds to TRBD1 (5 bases). The CDR3 sequence is 19 residues long. With 0 bases removed from V and 2 bases from J, the gap between germline ends came to 22 bases. In germline, CDR1 is LGHNA, CDR2 YNFKEQ. CDR3 coding DNA: TGTGCCAGCAGCCAAGACCCCGGTGGGGCAGACCACCCCAACACTGAAGCTTTCTTT. Translated: CASSQDPGGADHPNTEAFF.

The J gene is TRBJ1-2, the V gene TRBV18, with 8 bases matching TRBD1. Per germline, CDR1 KGHSH and CDR2 LQKENI. This CDR3 region has 14 residues. V gave up 3 bases and J gave up 5 bases; unmatched junction bases: 5. Here the CDR3 reads CASSPQGALYGYTF. The CDR3 DNA reads TGTGCCAGCTCACCCCAGGGGGCGCTTTATGGCTACACCTTC.

A few counts support this clone. The chain employs TRBV29-1 and TRBJ2-7; tentatively, D is TRBD1 (6 bases). V was cut by 4 bases and J by 0 bases, with 10 bases left in between. Germline values: CDR1 SQVTM, CDR2 ANQGSEA. This CDR3 is built from 13 residues. The CDR3 coding sequence is TGCAGCGTTGCGGACAGAAGCTCCTACGAGCAGTACTTC. Translation gives CSVADRSSYEQYF.

This chain's CDR3 is CASSRALNTEAFF. CDR3 nucleotide sequence: TGCGCCAGCAGCCGCGCCCTGAACACTGAAGCTTTCTTT. The V gene is TRBV5-1, the J gene TRBJ1-1; D call uncertain. CDR3 length: 13 amino acids. The germline CDR1 and CDR2 sequences are SGHRS and YFSETQ. The V gene lost 4 bases and the J gene lost 0 bases, with 7 bases spanning the gap.

The chain carries TRBV18 and TRBJ2-2; D remains unclear. CDR1 is KGHSH and CDR2 is LQKENI in the germline V gene. Trimming shortened V by 0 bases and J by 3 bases, and 8 bases separated the two germline ends. This CDR3 spans 15 amino acids. CDR3 in DNA: TGTGCCAGCTCACCACCATCAGGCGACACCGGGGAGCTGTTTTTT. This translates into CASSPPSGDTGELFF.